The rows below give T cell receptor beta chains drawn from one sample of a study of T-cell reconstitution after alpha-beta-depleted transplantation in children. TCRdb itself ran the PCR reads through MiXCR, one entry per CDR3 protein. In the table there are some 300,000 distinct CDR3 sequences, around 9.1% of which are singletons. Sample: PBMCs, taken before TCRalphabeta/CD19-depleted stem cell transplant. These TCRs come from a boy under three years old with acute myeloid leukemia, due to receive a stem cell transplant. Each CDR3 is given with its conserved first and last residue. D genes are given only for firm matches. Size is omitted from some rows. Given values are once, few, many or a class for expanded clones.

TRBD2	TRBJ2-3	TRBV12-3/TRBV12-4	many	CASTKGLAANTQYF	TGTGCCAGCACCAAAGGACTAGCGGCAAATACGCAGTATTTT
NA	TRBJ2-3	TRBV6-1	NA	CASSPSTHPVQGDTQYF	TGTGCCAGCAGTCCGTCAACCCACCCCGTCCAAGGAGATACGCAGTATTTT
NA	TRBJ2-1	TRBV14	many	CASSLPLGIGNEQFF	TGTGCCAGCAGCCTCCCTCTGGGAATTGGGAATGAGCAGTTCTTC
NA	TRBJ1-1	TRBV3-1	many	CASSSTRNTEAFF	TGTGCCAGCAGCTCTACGAGGAACACTGAAGCTTTCTTT
NA	TRBJ2-5	TRBV4-2	many	CASSQDNSASEAQYF	TGTGCCAGCAGCCAAGATAACTCCGCCTCTGAGGCCCAGTACTTC
NA	TRBJ2-1	TRBV5-5	many	CASSLASSGPRWTDEQFF	TGTGCCAGCAGCTTGGCCAGCTCAGGGCCCCGCTGGACCGATGAGCAGTTCTTC
NA	TRBJ2-7	TRBV7-8	many	CASIPETVSYEQYF	TGTGCCAGCATCCCCGAGACAGTCTCCTACGAGCAGTACTTC
TRBD1	TRBJ2-4	TRBV9	many	CASSVGQGANIQYF	TGTGCCAGCAGCGTAGGTCAGGGGGCGAACATTCAGTACTTC
TRBD1	TRBJ1-1	TRBV30	few	CAWDRVNTEAFF	TGTGCCTGGGACAGGGTGAACACTGAAGCTTTCTTT
NA	TRBJ2-4	TRBV20-1	few	CSATRQGHKNIQYF	TGCAGTGCTACCAGGCAGGGACACAAAAACATTCAGTACTTC
NA	TRBJ1-3	TRBV28	many	CASSPLRHTAPFSGNTIYF	TGTGCCAGCAGTCCATTACGACATACAGCCCCTTTCTCTGGAAACACCATATATTTT
TRBD1	TRBJ2-7	TRBV29-1	many	CSVVDRGFPYEQYF	TGCAGCGTGGTCGACAGGGGATTCCCCTACGAGCAGTACTTC
TRBD1	TRBJ2-5	TRBV12-3/TRBV12-4	many	CASSLRQGPYQETQYF	TGTGCCAGCAGTCTTAGACAGGGACCGTACCAAGAGACCCAGTACTTC
TRBD1	TRBJ1-2	TRBV5-4	many	CASRLDRVGFGYTF	TGTGCCAGCCGACTGGACAGGGTTGGCTTCGGCTACACCTTC
TRBD2	TRBJ2-1	TRBV7-8	many	CASSLPQMGLAGGEQFF	TGTGCCAGCAGCTTACCCCAGATGGGACTAGCGGGAGGAGAGCAGTTCTTC
NA	TRBJ2-5	TRBV3-1	NA	CASSQRYGYLGQETQYF	TGTGCCAGCAGCCAACGGTATGGTTATTTGGGGCAAGAGACCCAGTACTTC
NA	TRBJ2-3	TRBV7-2	many	CASSLVFGADTQYF	TGTGCCAGCAGCTTAGTGTTCGGAGCTGATACGCAGTATTTT
NA	TRBJ1-2	TRBV12-3/TRBV12-4	many	CASSLNLFWGGYTF	TGTGCCAGCAGTTTAAATCTTTTCTGGGGTGGCTACACCTTC
NA	TRBJ1-1	TRBV9	NA	CASSPKQRNTEAFF	TGTGCCAGCAGCCCCAAGCAGAGAAACACTGAAGCTTTCTTT
NA	TRBJ2-1	TRBV5-1	many	CASSLGTRRADEQFF	TGCGCCAGCAGCTTGGGGACAAGGAGGGCGGATGAGCAGTTCTTC
TRBD1	TRBJ2-4	TRBV13	few	CASSLGTGRGSIQYF	TGTGCCAGCAGCTTAGGGACAGGGCGAGGGAGCATTCAGTACTTC
TRBD1	TRBJ1-4	TRBV5-1	many	CASSSQGASEKLFF	TGCGCCAGCAGCTCCCAGGGGGCAAGTGAAAAACTGTTTTTT
TRBD1	TRBJ2-3	TRBV6-5	many	CASSYSGTVSDTQYF	TGTGCCAGCAGTTACTCTGGGACAGTATCAGATACGCAGTATTTT
TRBD2	TRBJ2-7	TRBV3-1	few	CASSKAGLSDEQYF	TGTGCCAGCAGCAAAGCGGGACTAAGCGACGAGCAGTACTTC
NA	TRBJ2-3	TRBV20-1	many	CSAPMSTDTQYF	TGCAGTGCTCCTATGAGCACAGATACGCAGTATTTT
NA	TRBJ2-6	TRBV6-5	many	CASSYSRRSAGANVLTF	TGTGCCAGCAGTTACTCAAGAAGGTCAGCTGGGGCCAACGTCCTGACTTTC
TRBD1	TRBJ1-2	TRBV20-1	few	CSARTTGGGPYGYTF	TGCAGTGCTAGAACAACAGGGGGCGGACCCTATGGCTACACCTTC
TRBD1	TRBJ2-2	TRBV7-8	NA	CASSVQGALAGELFF	TGTGCCAGCAGCGTACAGGGGGCGCTAGCCGGGGAGCTGTTTTTT
TRBD1	TRBJ1-1	TRBV28	few	CASSFRPQGDTEAFF	TGTGCCAGCAGTTTCCGCCCCCAGGGGGACACTGAAGCTTTCTTT
NA	TRBJ2-7	TRBV27	many	CASSYGTPEPSEQYF	TGTGCCAGCAGTTACGGGACTCCTGAACCTAGCGAGCAGTACTTC
NA	TRBJ2-4	TRBV20-1	many	CSARVGGAKNIQYF	TGCAGTGCTAGAGTAGGGGGGGCCAAAAACATTCAGTACTTC
NA	TRBJ2-1	TRBV27	many	CASSLKNNEQFF	TGTGCCAGCAGTTTGAAGAACAATGAGCAGTTCTTC
TRBD2	TRBJ2-2	TRBV5-1	few	CASSLGLAGAPGELFF	TGCGCCAGCAGCTTGGGACTAGCGGGAGCCCCCGGGGAGCTGTTTTTT
TRBD2	TRBJ2-3	TRBV3-1	many	CASSGLAAGDTQYF	TGTGCCAGCAGTGGACTAGCGGCGGGGGATACGCAGTATTTT
TRBD1	TRBJ1-2	TRBV29-1	many	CSGDRLDYGYTF	TGCAGCGGGGACAGGCTTGACTATGGCTACACCTTC
TRBD2	TRBJ2-2	TRBV29-1	many	CSVGTSGSTGELFF	TGCAGCGTTGGGACTAGCGGGAGCACCGGGGAGCTGTTTTTT
TRBD1	TRBJ2-2	TRBV5-1	many	CASRGQGGETGELFF	TGCGCCAGCAGGGGACAGGGTGGTGAGACCGGGGAGCTGTTTTTT
TRBD2	TRBJ2-3	TRBV7-2	many	CASSQTSGTYTDTQYF	TGTGCCAGCAGCCAAACTAGCGGTACCTACACAGATACGCAGTATTTT
NA	TRBJ2-7	TRBV4-2	few	CASSQTPGRGFYEQYF	TGTGCCAGCAGCCAAACACCGGGACGGGGTTTCTACGAGCAGTACTTC
NA	TRBJ1-1	TRBV28	many	CASSLAGIPEAFF	TGTGCCAGCAGTTTAGCAGGGATCCCTGAAGCTTTCTTT
NA	TRBJ2-1	TRBV20-1	many	CSASRAYEQFF	TGCAGTGCTTCGAGGGCTTATGAGCAGTTCTTC
TRBD1	TRBJ1-6	TRBV12-3/TRBV12-4	many	CASSFPGGNSPLHF	TGTGCCAGCAGTTTCCCAGGGGGTAATTCACCCCTCCACTTT
TRBD2	TRBJ2-5	TRBV5-4	NA	CASSLGGLAGAQETQYF	TGTGCCAGCAGCTTGGGGGGACTAGCGGGAGCCCAGGAGACCCAGTACTTC
NA	TRBJ2-5	TRBV7-2	NA	CASSLAVRRGETQYF	TGTGCCAGCAGCTTAGCTGTCAGACGTGGGGAGACCCAGTACTTC
NA	TRBJ2-1	TRBV5-1	many	CASSARARDNEQFF	TGCGCCAGCAGCGCCCGGGCCCGAGACAATGAGCAGTTCTTC
TRBD2	TRBJ2-3	TRBV18	few	CASSPVVLAGATDTQYF	TGTGCCAGCTCACCAGTTGTCCTAGCGGGAGCGACAGATACGCAGTATTTT
NA	TRBJ1-2	TRBV2	few	CASSAEAGAQGYTF	TGTGCCAGCAGTGCGGAGGCAGGGGCGCAGGGCTACACCTTC
NA	TRBJ1-6	TRBV12-3/TRBV12-4	few	CASSLAGTGISPLHF	TGTGCCAGCAGTTTAGCCGGGACGGGGATTTCACCCCTCCACTTT
NA	TRBJ2-2	TRBV18	many	CASSPQGTTGELFF	TGTGCCAGCTCACCACAGGGTACCACCGGGGAGCTGTTTTTT
TRBD1	TRBJ2-3	TRBV28	many	CASSSTGDPTDTQYF	TGTGCCAGCAGTTCGACAGGGGATCCAACAGATACGCAGTATTTT
NA	TRBJ2-3	TRBV4-2	few	CASSQSLTDTQYF	TGTGCCAGCAGCCAGTCCCTAACAGATACGCAGTATTTT
NA	TRBJ2-5	TRBV20-1	many	CSARDPFAGQETQYF	TGCAGTGCTAGAGATCCATTTGCAGGCCAGGAGACCCAGTACTTC